This T cell receptor (beta chain) was identified during a study of identical twins. Study-level results: The abundant beta clonotypes from cord blood had fewer insertions, and memory repertoires had none of this.

CDR1 and CDR2 from the germline V gene are SEHNR and FQNEAQ (reference sequence). V was clipped by 2 bases and J by 9 bases, with 8 bases between them. This CDR3 is built from 12 residues. Every sampled donor was Caucasian and healthy. A single record per CDR3 protein comes from TCRdb applying MiXCR to the 5' RACE reads. The sample carries around 670,000 distinct CDR3 sequences, approximately 6.1% recorded once. With regard to this clonotype: Its antigen is not known.

The sequenced material came from naive T cells sorted from blood. This chain uses TRBV7-9 with TRBJ2-1, with D possibly matching TRBD2 (5 bases). This clonotype was obtained from a man aged 18-30 years in good health. The CDR3 reads CASSLKRLEQFF. CDR3 bases: TGTGCCAGCAGCTTAAAGCGGCTTGAGCAGTTCTTC.